Shown below are 12 T cell receptor beta chains from a single sample sequenced in a study of CD8 T cells in ankylosing spondylitis. Each CDR3 protein gets one entry after TCRdb re-called the 5' RACE reads with MiXCR. The sample contains around 300,000 distinct CDR3 sequences, under 14% of which appear only once. The sequencing sample was made of blood, either unsorted or a sorted T cell fraction (not recorded which). These receptors were taken from a female donor with ankylosing spondylitis or in good health (not recorded which).

In this sample, this clonotype turned up many times. The chain is built from TRBV4-1 and TRBJ1-1; D is unclear. Deletions cut 0 bases from V and 3 bases from J, with 20 bases between. Germline-derived CDR1 and CDR2 are MGHRA and YSYEKL. There are 18 residues in the CDR3. CDR3 sequence: CASSQDLFVIGRDTEAFF. Written as DNA, the CDR3 is TGCGCCAGCAGCCAAGATCTTTTTGTAATTGGACGGGACACTGAAGCTTTCTTT.

This clonotype was seen more than once but under ten times. This rearrangement joins TRBV18 to TRBJ1-5, with a tentative D call TRBD1 (5 bases). Germline V gene data show CDR1 as KGHSH and CDR2 as LQKENI. The V end lost 6 bases, the J end lost 7 bases, and 16 bases lay between the germline ends. The CDR3 has 14 residues. The CDR3 protein is CASSLTEGNQPQHF. The CDR3, as DNA: TGTGCCAGCTCGCTCACGGAGGGGAACCAGCCCCAGCATTTT.

The V gene is TRBV28, the J gene TRBJ2-7; D may be TRBD2 (5 bases). CDR1 and CDR2 (germline): MDHEN, SYDVKM. This CDR3 has 15 amino acids. The germline V and J ends were trimmed by 7 bases and 4 bases, with 20 bases remaining between them. Here the CDR3 reads CASTGSQFSPYEQYF. The CDR3 bases are TGTGCCAGCACGGGATCTCAGTTTTCGCCTTACGAGCAGTACTTC.

The sample holds many counts of this clonotype. The J gene is TRBJ1-4, the V gene TRBV5-1; D remains unclear. The CDR3 runs 13 residues. Between the trimmed V and J ends, which lost 0 bases and 8 bases, there was a span of 8 bases. Germline values: CDR1 SGHRS, CDR2 YFSETQ. The CDR3 DNA reads TGCGCCAGCAGCTTGGAGGGCGTGGAAAAACTGTTTTTT. This sequence encodes CASSLEGVEKLFF.

This clonotype was detected ten times or more. Here the CDR3 DNA reads TGTGCCAGCTCACCACGGGGGACTGGGGGCAATCAGCCCCAGCATTTT. This codes for CASSPRGTGGNQPQHF. This chain joins TRBV18 and TRBJ1-5, with a weak D call TRBD1 (5 bases). The CDR3 runs to 16 residues. Germline assignment: CDR1 KGHSH and CDR2 LQKENI. The V and J ends lost 1 base and 2 bases respectively, with 12 bases between them. The full variable domain, in which reference TRBV18 and TRBJ1-5 provide the parts outside the CDR3, is NAGVMQNPRHLVRRRGQEARLRCSPMKGHSHVYWYRQLPEEGLKFMVYLQKENIIDESGMPKERFSAEFPKEGPSILRIQQVVRGDSAAYFCASSPRGTGGNQPQHFGDGTRLSIL.

V and J are TRBV2 and TRBJ1-1; no firm D call. This CDR3 region has 8 residues. Trimming removed 8 bases at V and 11 bases at J, with 6 bases between. Per germline, CDR1 SNHLY and CDR2 FYNNEI. In DNA form, the CDR3 reads TGTGCCAGCTTATGGGCTTTCTTT. Translating gives CASLWAFF. Complete variable domain (other parts from reference TRBV2 and TRBJ1-1): EPEVTQTPSHQVTQMGQEVILRCVPISNHLYFYWYRQILGQKVEFLVSFYNNEISEKSEIFDDQFSVERPDGSNFTLKIRSTKLEDSAMYFCASLWAFFGQGTRLTVV.

The table lists this clonotype with many counts. The chain couples TRBV28 to TRBJ1-2; D remains unclear. Germline assignment: CDR1 MDHEN and CDR2 SYDVKM. This CDR3 is built from 15 residues. Trimming took 2 bases from V and 4 from J, leaving 14 bases between them. The CDR3 reads CASSLPEDLSYGYTF. The CDR3, as DNA: TGTGCCAGCAGTTTACCAGAAGACTTAAGCTATGGCTACACCTTC.

This clonotype was seen at least ten times. The rearrangement links TRBV5-1 to TRBJ2-2, with 8 nucleotides matching TRBD1. The V gene's germline CDR1 is SGHRS and CDR2 YFSETQ. V lost 1 base to trimming and J lost 5 bases; unmatched junction nucleotides: 1. The CDR3 loop spans 14 amino acids. CDR3 DNA sequence: TGCGCCAGCAGCTTGCAGGGGGCTACCGGGGAGCTGTTTTTT. Residues: CASSLQGATGELFF.

This clonotype was seen at least ten times. The chain joins TRBV5-1 to TRBJ2-7, with a tentative D call TRBD2 (5 bases). The germline V gene encodes CDR1 SGHRS and CDR2 YFSETQ. V was shortened by 0 bases and J by 2 bases, with 15 bases between the two germline ends. The CDR3 loop spans 16 amino acids. The CDR3 spells CASSLAPGSETYEQYF. The CDR3 nucleotides are TGCGCCAGCAGCTTGGCGCCGGGATCAGAGACCTACGAGCAGTACTTC.

This clonotype has at least ten counts. Written as DNA, the CDR3 is TGCGCCAGCAGCTTGGAGGGGACACTAAGGATCAATGAGCAGTTCTTC. Translation gives CASSLEGTLRINEQFF. J is TRBJ2-1 and V is TRBV5-1; D perhaps matches TRBD1 (6 bases). Trimming cost V 0 bases and J 6 bases, with 16 bases left between them. Germline CDR1 and CDR2: SGHRS and YFSETQ. The CDR3 has 16 residues.

In this sample, this clonotype turned up many times. This chain connects TRBV24-1 to TRBJ1-1; TRBD1 agrees at 8 bases. This CDR3 region has 14 residues. Germline V lookup: CDR1 KGHDR, CDR2 SFDVKD. V was pared by 8 bases and J by 4 bases, with 8 bases of the junction left unmatched. CDR3: CATTAGGGGTEAFF. The CDR3 DNA is TGTGCCACCACGGCAGGGGGCGGTGGCACTGAAGCTTTCTTT.

The chain recombines TRBV5-1 with TRBJ1-5, with D unresolved. Looked up from germline, CDR1 is SGHRS and CDR2 is YFSETQ. The CDR3 has 17 amino acids. The V end was cut by 4 bases, the J end by 4 bases, with 21 bases between. Written as DNA, the CDR3 is TGCGCCAGCAGCAAAAACCCCCTCGGCTCTAAAAATCAGCCCCAGCATTTT. The encoded protein is CASSKNPLGSKNQPQHF.